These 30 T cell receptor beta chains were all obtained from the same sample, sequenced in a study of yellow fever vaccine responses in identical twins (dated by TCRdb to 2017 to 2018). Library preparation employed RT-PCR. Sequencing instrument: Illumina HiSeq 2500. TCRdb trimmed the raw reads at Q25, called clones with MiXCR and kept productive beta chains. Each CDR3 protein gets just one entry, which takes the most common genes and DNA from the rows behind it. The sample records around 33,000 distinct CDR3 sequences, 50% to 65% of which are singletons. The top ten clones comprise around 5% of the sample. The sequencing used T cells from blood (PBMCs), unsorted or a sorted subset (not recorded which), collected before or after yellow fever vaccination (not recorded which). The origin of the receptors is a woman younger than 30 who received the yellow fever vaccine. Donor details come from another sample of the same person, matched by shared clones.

In DNA form, the CDR3 reads TGTGCCAGCAGCTTAGATATGGTCTACAATGAGCAGTTCTTC. Its protein product is CASSLDMVYNEQFF. The chain carries TRBV11-2 and TRBJ2-1; D is uncertain. The CDR3 extends over 14 amino acids. Germline assignment: CDR1 SGHAT and CDR2 FQNNGV. The V gene lost 0 bases and the J gene lost 3 bases, with 6 bases spanning the gap.

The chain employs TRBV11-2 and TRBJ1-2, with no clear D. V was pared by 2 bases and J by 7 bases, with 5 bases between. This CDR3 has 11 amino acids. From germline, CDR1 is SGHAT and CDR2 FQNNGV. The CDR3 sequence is CASSLLGGYTF. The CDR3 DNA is TGTGCCAGCAGCTTACTCGGTGGCTACACCTTC.

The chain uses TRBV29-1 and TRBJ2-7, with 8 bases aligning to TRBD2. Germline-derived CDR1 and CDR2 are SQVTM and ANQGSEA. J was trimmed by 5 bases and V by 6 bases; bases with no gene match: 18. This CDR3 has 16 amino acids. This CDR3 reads CSVGPRTSHVQDEQYF. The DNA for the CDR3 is TGCAGCGTAGGGCCTCGGACTAGCCACGTCCAGGACGAGCAGTACTTC.

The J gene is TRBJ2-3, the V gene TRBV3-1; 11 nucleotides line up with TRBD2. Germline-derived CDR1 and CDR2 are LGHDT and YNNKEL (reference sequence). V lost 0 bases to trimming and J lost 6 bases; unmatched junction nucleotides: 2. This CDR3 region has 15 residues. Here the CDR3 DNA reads TGTGCCAGCAGCCAAGATAGCGGGGGGGCCGATACGCAGTATTTT. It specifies CASSQDSGGADTQYF.

CDR3 loop: CASRLGWDQPQHF. The CDR3 bases are TGTGCCAGCAGGCTGGGTTGGGATCAGCCCCAGCATTTT. This chain links TRBV6-1 with TRBJ1-5; no firm D call. Germline V CDR1 and CDR2: MNHNS, SASEGT. V was trimmed by 6 bases and J by 5 bases, leaving 11 bases between them. This CDR3 is 13 amino acids long.

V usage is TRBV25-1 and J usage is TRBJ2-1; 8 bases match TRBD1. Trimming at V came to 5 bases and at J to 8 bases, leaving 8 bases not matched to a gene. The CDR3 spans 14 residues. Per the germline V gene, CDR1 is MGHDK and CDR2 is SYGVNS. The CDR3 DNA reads TGTGCCAGCAGTAACAGGACAGGGTTCCATGAGCAGTTCTTC. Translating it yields CASSNRTGFHEQFF.

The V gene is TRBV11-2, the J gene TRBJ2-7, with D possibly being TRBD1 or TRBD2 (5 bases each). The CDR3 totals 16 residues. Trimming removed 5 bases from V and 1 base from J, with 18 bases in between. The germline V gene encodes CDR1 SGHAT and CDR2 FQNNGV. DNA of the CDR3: TGTGCCAGCAGCCCCCCTTGGGGACCTCGTTCCTACGAGCAGTACTTC. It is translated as CASSPPWGPRSYEQYF.

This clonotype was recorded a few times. CDR3 coding DNA: TGTGCCAGCAGCGTCCCCCGGGGGTCGGAAGAGACCCAGTACTTC. Translation gives CASSVPRGSEETQYF. The chain combines TRBV11-1 with TRBJ2-5, with D tentatively TRBD2 (6 bases). Trimming took off 5 bases at V and 3 bases at J, with 16 bases between the two ends. This CDR3 comprises 15 residues. Germline V lookup: CDR1 SGHAT, CDR2 FQDESV (reference sequence).

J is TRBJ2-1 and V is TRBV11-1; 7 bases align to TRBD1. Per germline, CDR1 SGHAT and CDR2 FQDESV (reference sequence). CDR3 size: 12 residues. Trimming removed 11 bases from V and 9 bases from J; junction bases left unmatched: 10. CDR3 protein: CASEGAGGEQFF. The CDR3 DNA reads TGTGCCTCTGAGGGGGCAGGTGGTGAGCAGTTCTTC.

Written as DNA, the CDR3 is TGCAGTGTCAGAGGGCGGGAAGATACGCAGTATTTT. It is translated as CSVRGREDTQYF. The gene calls are TRBV20-1 and TRBJ2-3; possibly TRBD2 for D (6 bases). V was pared by 7 bases and J by 5 bases, with 13 bases between. Germline V gene data show CDR1 as DFQATT and CDR2 as SNEGSKA (reference sequence). The CDR3 totals 12 residues.

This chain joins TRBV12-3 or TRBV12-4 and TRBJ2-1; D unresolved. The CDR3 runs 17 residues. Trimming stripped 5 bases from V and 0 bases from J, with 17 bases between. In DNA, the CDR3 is TGTGCCAGCAGTCCCCGTCGACTCGCCACCTCCTACAATGAGCAGTTCTTC. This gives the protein CASSPRRLATSYNEQFF.

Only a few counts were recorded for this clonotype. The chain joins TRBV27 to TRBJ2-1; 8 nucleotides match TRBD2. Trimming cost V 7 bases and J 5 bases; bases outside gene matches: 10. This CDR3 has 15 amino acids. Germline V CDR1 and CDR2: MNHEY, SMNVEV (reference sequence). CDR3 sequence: CASIPAGAQNNEQFF. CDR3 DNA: TGTGCCAGCATACCAGCGGGAGCCCAAAACAATGAGCAGTTCTTC.

CDR3 nucleotide sequence: TGTGCCAGCAGTTACTCTAGATACTTCTACAACACTGAAGCTTTCTTT. Translated: CASSYSRYFYNTEAFF. V is TRBV6-5 and J is TRBJ1-1, with D hard to call. The V gene lost 0 bases and the J gene lost 2 bases, with 13 bases spanning the gap. This CDR3 has 16 amino acids. Germline CDR1 MNHEY, CDR2 SVGAGI.

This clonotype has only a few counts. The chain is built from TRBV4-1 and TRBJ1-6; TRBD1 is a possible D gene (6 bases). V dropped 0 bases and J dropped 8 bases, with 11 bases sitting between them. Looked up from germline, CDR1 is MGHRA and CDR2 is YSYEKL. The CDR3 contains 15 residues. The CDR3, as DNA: TGCGCCAGCAGCCAAGAGTACGGGGGGCATTCACCCCTCCACTTT. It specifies CASSQEYGGHSPLHF.

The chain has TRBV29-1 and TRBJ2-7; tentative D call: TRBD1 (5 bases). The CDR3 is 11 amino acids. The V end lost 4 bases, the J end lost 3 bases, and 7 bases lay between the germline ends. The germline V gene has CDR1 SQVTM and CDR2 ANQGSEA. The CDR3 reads CSVGQNYEQYF. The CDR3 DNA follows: TGCAGCGTTGGACAGAACTACGAGCAGTACTTC.

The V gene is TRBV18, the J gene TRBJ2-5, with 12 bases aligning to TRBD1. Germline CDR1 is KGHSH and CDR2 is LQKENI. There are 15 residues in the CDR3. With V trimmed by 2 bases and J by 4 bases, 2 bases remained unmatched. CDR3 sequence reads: CASSPGTGGRETQYF. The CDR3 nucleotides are TGTGCCAGCTCACCAGGGACAGGGGGCAGAGAGACCCAGTACTTC. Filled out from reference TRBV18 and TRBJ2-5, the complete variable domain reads NAGVMQNPRHLVRRRGQEARLRCSPMKGHSHVYWYRQLPEEGLKFMVYLQKENIIDESGMPKERFSAEFPKEGPSILRIQQVVRGDSAAYFCASSPGTGGRETQYFGPGTRLLVL.

The CDR3 sequence: CASSDSVAFYEQYF. The CDR3 nucleotides are TGTGCCAGCAGTGATTCTGTAGCGTTCTACGAGCAGTACTTC. V usage is TRBV2 and J usage is TRBJ2-7, with a possible D match to TRBD2 (5 bases). This CDR3 is built from 14 residues. V lost 3 bases to trimming and J lost 3 bases, with 12 bases between them. Germline loops: CDR1 SNHLY, CDR2 FYNNEI. Complete variable domain (other parts from reference TRBV2 and TRBJ2-7): EPEVTQTPSHQVTQMGQEVILRCVPISNHLYFYWYRQILGQKVEFLVSFYNNEISEKSEIFDDQFSVERPDGSNFTLKIRSTKLEDSAMYFCASSDSVAFYEQYFGPGTRLTVT.

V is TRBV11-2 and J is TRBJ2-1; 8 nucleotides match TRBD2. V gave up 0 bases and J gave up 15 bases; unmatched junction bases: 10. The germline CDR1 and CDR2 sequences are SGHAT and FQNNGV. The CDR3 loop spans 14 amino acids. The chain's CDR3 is CASSLDLAGPVGFF. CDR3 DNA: TGTGCCAGCAGCTTAGATCTAGCGGGCCCAGTAGGGTTCTTC.

The chain's CDR3 is CASSPLASFTDTQYF. Written as DNA, the CDR3 is TGCGCCAGCAGCCCCCTCGCTTCGTTCACAGATACGCAGTATTTT. The J gene is TRBJ2-3, the V gene TRBV5-1, with D unclear. Germline V gene lookup returns CDR1 SGHRS and CDR2 YFSETQ. V was clipped by 4 bases and J by 2 bases, with 14 bases between them. The CDR3 has 15 amino acids.

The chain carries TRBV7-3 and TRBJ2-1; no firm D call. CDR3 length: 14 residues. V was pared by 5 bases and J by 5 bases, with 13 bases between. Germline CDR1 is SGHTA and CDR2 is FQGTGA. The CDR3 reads CASSRQPQNNEQFF. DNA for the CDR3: TGTGCCAGCAGCCGGCAGCCCCAGAACAATGAGCAGTTCTTC.

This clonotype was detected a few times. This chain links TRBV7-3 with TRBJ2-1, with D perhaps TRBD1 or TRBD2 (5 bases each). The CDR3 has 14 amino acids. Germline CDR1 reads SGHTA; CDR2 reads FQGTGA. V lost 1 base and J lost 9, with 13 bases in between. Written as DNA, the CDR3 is TGTGCCAGCAGCTTAATCATGGGGGAGACTGAGCAGTTCTTC. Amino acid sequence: CASSLIMGETEQFF. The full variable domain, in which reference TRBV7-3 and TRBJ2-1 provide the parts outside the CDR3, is GAGVSQTPSNKVTEKGKYVELRCDPISGHTALYWYRQSLGQGPEFLIYFQGTGAADDSGLPNDRFFAVRPEGSVSTLKIQRTERGDSAVYLCASSLIMGETEQFFGPGTRLTVL.

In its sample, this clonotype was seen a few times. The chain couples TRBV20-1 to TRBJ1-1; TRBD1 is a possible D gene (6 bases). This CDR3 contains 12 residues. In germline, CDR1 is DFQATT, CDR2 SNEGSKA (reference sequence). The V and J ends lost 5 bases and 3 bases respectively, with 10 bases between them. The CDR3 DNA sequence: TGCAGTGCTGGAAGGGGGGACACTGAAGCTTTCTTT. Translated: CSAGRGDTEAFF.

The CDR3 DNA sequence: TGTGCCAGCATGATGGTGGGGGGACAGCCCCAGCATTTT. As protein: CASMMVGGQPQHF. The chain employs TRBV2 and TRBJ1-5; D is possibly TRBD1 (5 bases). The CDR3 is 13 residues long. In germline, CDR1 is SNHLY, CDR2 FYNNEI. V lost 7 bases and J 7 bases, leaving 14 bases between the germline ends.

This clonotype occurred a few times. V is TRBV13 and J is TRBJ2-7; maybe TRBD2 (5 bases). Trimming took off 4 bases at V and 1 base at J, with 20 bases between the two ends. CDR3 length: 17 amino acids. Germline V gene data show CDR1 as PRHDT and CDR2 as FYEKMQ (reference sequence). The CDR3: CASSSQRTGSFSYEQYF. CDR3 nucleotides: TGTGCCAGCAGCTCACAGCGGACGGGGAGCTTTTCCTACGAGCAGTACTTC.

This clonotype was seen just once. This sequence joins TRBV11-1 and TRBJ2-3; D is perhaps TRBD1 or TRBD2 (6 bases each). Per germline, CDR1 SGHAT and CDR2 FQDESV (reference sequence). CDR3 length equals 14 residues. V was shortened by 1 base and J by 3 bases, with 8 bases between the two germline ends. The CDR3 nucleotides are TGTGCCAGCAGCTTAGAGGGGGGTACAGATACGCAGTATTTT. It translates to CASSLEGGTDTQYF.

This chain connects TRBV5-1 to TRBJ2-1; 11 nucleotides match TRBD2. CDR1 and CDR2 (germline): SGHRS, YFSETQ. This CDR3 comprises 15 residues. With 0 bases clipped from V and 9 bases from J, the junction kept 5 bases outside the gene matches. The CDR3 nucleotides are TGCGCCAGCAGCTTGGTACTAGCGGGAGCGGGTGAGCAGTTCTTC. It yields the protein CASSLVLAGAGEQFF.

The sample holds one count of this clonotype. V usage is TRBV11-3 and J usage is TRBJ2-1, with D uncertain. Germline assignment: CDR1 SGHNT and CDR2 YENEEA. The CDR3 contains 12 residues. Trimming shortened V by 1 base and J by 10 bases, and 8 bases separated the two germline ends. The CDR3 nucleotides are TGTGCCAGCAGCTTAGGTAACAGCGAGCAGTTCTTC. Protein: CASSLGNSEQFF.

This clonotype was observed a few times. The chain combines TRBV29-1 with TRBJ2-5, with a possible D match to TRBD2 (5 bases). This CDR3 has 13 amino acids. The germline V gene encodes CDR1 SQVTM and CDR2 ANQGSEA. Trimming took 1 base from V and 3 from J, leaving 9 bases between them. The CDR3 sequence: CSVEGWREETQYF. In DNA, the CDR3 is TGCAGCGTTGAAGGCTGGCGGGAAGAGACCCAGTACTTC.

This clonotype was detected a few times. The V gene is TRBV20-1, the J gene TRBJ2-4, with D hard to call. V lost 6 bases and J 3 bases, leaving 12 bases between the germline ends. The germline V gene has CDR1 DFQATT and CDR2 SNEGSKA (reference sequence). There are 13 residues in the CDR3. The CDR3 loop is CSAVDSGKNIQYF. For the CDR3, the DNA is TGCAGTGCCGTTGACTCGGGCAAAAACATTCAGTACTTC.

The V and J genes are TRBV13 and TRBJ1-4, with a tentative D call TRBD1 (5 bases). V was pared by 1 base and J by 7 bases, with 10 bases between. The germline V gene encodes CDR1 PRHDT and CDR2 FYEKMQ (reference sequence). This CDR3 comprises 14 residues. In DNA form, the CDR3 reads TGTGCCAGCAGCTTAGAGGGGAATGCTGAAAAACTGTTTTTT. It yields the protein CASSLEGNAEKLFF.